The sequence of this T cell receptor (beta chain) was determined in a study of regulatory T cells in long-lasting Graves disease. In its sample, this clonotype was seen many times. Its antigen is currently unknown. According to the study, TCR beta libraries were built with iRepertoire HTBI primers and CDR3-region Arm-PCR. One entry per CDR3 protein, called by TCRdb with MiXCR from the multiplex PCR reads. In the table there are more than 300,000 distinct CDR3 sequences, about 14% of which are singletons. Regarding time point: newly diagnosed GD, antithyroid drugs for less than 3 months. TCR sequences were obtained from RNA taken from PBMCs. Study-wide results and limits: Persistent disease preferred TRBV28, TRBJ1-2 and TRBJ2-5.

The CDR3 is 14 residues long. The V and J ends lost 1 base and 10 bases respectively, with 14 bases between them. Germline values: CDR1 LNHNV, CDR2 YYDKDF (reference sequence). The material sequenced was peripheral blood mononuclear cells (PBMCs), taken at new diagnosis, from a patient treated with antithyroid drugs. The origin of this receptor is a female donor with Graves disease. This chain connects TRBV15 to TRBJ2-1; no clear D. CDR3 loop: CATSRVIEVREQFF. CDR3 nucleotides: TGTGCCACCAGCAGAGTTATAGAGGTCCGGGAGCAGTTCTTC. The full variable domain, its missing parts supplied by reference TRBV15 and TRBJ2-1, is DAMVIQNPRYQVTQFGKPVTLSCSQTLNHNVMYWYQQKSSQAPKLLFHYYDKDFNNEADTPDNFQSRRPNTSFCFLDIRSPGLGDTAMYLCATSRVIEVREQFFGPGTRLTVL.